The clone carrying this TCR beta chain has only a few counts. The CDR3 runs 14 residues. J lost 7 bases, V lost 5 bases, and 8 bases had no gene match. Per germline, CDR1 GTSNPN and CDR2 SVGIG (reference sequence). These data are taken from a study of T-cell reconstitution after alpha-beta-depleted transplantation in children. A library of TCRbeta sequences, prepared with unique molecular identifiers, was generated. TCRdb reprocessed the PCR reads via MiXCR and lists one record per CDR3 protein. This sample has almost 500,000 distinct CDR3 sequences, with approximately 13% found just once. Sequences were derived from PBMCs from the stem cell graft donor, sampled from the stem cell graft. The chain links TRBV30 to TRBJ1-2, with TRBD1 matching over 12 bases. The origin of this receptor is a human donor who donated a stem cell graft to a child with combined immunodeficiency. CDR3 residues: CAWVPGQGAFGYTF. As DNA, the CDR3 is TGTGCCTGGGTACCGGGACAGGGGGCTTTTGGCTACACCTTC.